Listed below are T cell receptor beta chains from one sample, sequenced in a study of radiotherapy plus CTLA-4 blockade in lung cancer. Some clones are missing from TCRdb's copy, which holds only in-frame ones; the method was immunoSEQ multiplex PCR. Of around 110,000 clones in the sample, over 80% were seen once. Sample: peripheral blood, taken from a patient treated with radiotherapy plus ipilimumab. These receptors were collected from a human donor with non-small cell lung cancer that progressed on radiotherapy plus ipilimumab. Each CDR3 is given with its conserved first and last residue. Some rows mark clone size as missing; the rest say once, few, many or name a class of expanded clone.

clone size	V gene	CDR3 protein
-	TRBV5-4	CASSLKTGANTEAFF
-	TRBV25-1	CASSESSDVEQFF
-	TRBV5-1	CASSLEGASNQPQHF
-	TRBV30	CAWSPLGGTQYF
-	TRBV18	CASSPGTGRNGELFF
-	TRBV5-3	CAGNRAHRGNEQFF
once	TRBV25-1	CASSESGGGTYEQYF
-	TRBV11-2	CASSFPQGGTYNEQFF
-	TRBV18	CASSPDRTGQNGYTF
-	TRBV2	CASSPTDTQYF
-	TRBV6-1	CASSSTSGDYNEQFF
-	TRBV11-3	CASSLVSGGTGELFF
-	TRBV6-1	CASSLSGQSGNTIYF
-	TRBV6-6	CASRTSVNEQFF
-	TRBV5-1	CASRGLGLREQYF
-	TRBV11-2	CASSRLAPEQYF
few	TRBV7-9	CASSPGTTNEQFF
-	TRBV11-3	CASSRGREHEQYF
-	TRBV5-8	CASSPTGGAGSTGELFF
-	TRBV28	CASTVPGQGYNEQFF
-	TRBV19	CASKFRDRGNVRDTEAFF
-	TRBV7-9	CASSSLAATVSGANVLTF